The entry below gives a single TCR beta chain sequence along with its context. Its antigen is unidentified. CDR3 length: 11 amino acids. The germline CDR1 and CDR2 sequences are SGHNT and YENEEA. V was clipped by 5 bases and J by 8 bases, with 4 bases between them. Treatment: 15 to 20 received Ad26.COV2.S at low or high dose, single or two shots; about five received placebo; per-sample allocation not given. After the first vaccine or placebo injection, samples were drawn on day 63. The vaccine antigen was prefusion-stabilized Wuhan SARS-CoV-2 spike. The sample is drawn from a study of Ad26.COV2.S vaccination and SARS-CoV-2 variants. Study context: Donor was in the COV1001 Ad26.COV2.S trial arm. Study outcomes and limitations: Breadth, reportedly substantial, characterized the spike-specific CD8+ and CD4+ T cell responses after vaccination.

Here immunoSEQ multiplex PCR was the method, and the copy in TCRdb shows in-frame clones only, minus some. Among fewer than 800,000 clones listed, 80% to 90% were seen once. The J gene is TRBJ1-6, the V gene TRBV11-3; no clear D gene. Sample: peripheral blood, taken in a trial of Ad26.COV2.S vaccine versus placebo. The receptor's source is a person between 18 and 59 years old who received the Ad26.COV2.S COVID-19 vaccine or a placebo. The CDR3 here is CASSRDSPLHF. CDR3 DNA sequence: TGTGCCAGCAGCCGAGATTCACCCCTCCACTTT.